Shown below are 29 T cell receptor beta chains from a single sample sequenced in a study of T-cell memory formation after mild COVID-19. MiXCR, run by TCRdb on the 5' RACE reads, gives a single entry per CDR3 protein. The table lists just under 150,000 distinct CDR3 sequences, over 6% of them singletons. Sequencing used PBMCs or a T cell subset sorted from them (not recorded which). The origin of the receptors is an adult woman who had mild COVID-19 (a few samples of this study predate the infection). Cell type and time point are not known.

The chain joins TRBV29-1 to TRBJ2-3; 12 positions match TRBD1. CDR3 size: 13 residues. Germline V gene data show CDR1 as SQVTM and CDR2 as ANQGSEA. J lost 4 bases, V lost 6 bases, and 2 bases had no gene match. The CDR3 loop reads CSVGTGGADTQYF. In DNA form, the CDR3 reads TGCAGCGTCGGGACAGGGGGCGCAGATACGCAGTATTTT.

J is TRBJ1-5 and V is TRBV19; maybe TRBD1 (5 bases). V lost 7 bases and J lost 1, with 14 bases in between. CDR1 LNHDA and CDR2 SQIVND come from the germline V gene (reference sequence). This CDR3 spans 15 amino acids. For the CDR3, the DNA is TGTGCCAGTACCTCCTTGGGGGGGAGCAATCAGCCCCAGCATTTT. Translation gives CASTSLGGSNQPQHF.

This clonotype occurred many times. V usage is TRBV20-1 and J usage is TRBJ2-7, with 10 bases fitting TRBD1. V was pared by 7 bases and J by 3 bases, with 6 bases of the junction left unmatched. This CDR3 region has 13 residues. CDR1 and CDR2 (germline): DFQATT, SNEGSKA (reference sequence). CDR3 DNA: TGCAGTGTCAGGCGGGACAGGGGCTACGAGCAGTACTTC. It specifies CSVRRDRGYEQYF.

This chain uses TRBV15 with TRBJ2-7, with 10 bases that match TRBD1. The CDR3 extends over 14 amino acids. From germline, CDR1 is LNHNV and CDR2 YYDKDF (reference sequence). Trimming removed 3 bases from V and 5 bases from J; junction bases left unmatched: 4. The CDR3 nucleotides are TGTGCCACCAGCAGGGGACAGGGGTTTAACGAGCAGTACTTC. Protein: CATSRGQGFNEQYF.

The rearrangement links TRBV3-1 to TRBJ2-1, with D perhaps matching TRBD1 or TRBD2 (5 bases each). CDR3 size: 13 residues. CDR1 is LGHDT and CDR2 is YNNKEL in the germline V gene (reference sequence). V lost 2 bases, J lost 7 bases, and 9 bases lay in between. In nucleotides, the CDR3 is TGTGCCAGCAGCCAAATGTGGGGGAATGAGCAGTTCTTC. As protein: CASSQMWGNEQFF.

There are a few counts of this clonotype. The rearrangement uses TRBV18 and TRBJ2-2; TRBD2 matches 7 bases. V lost 3 bases to trimming and J lost 0 bases; unmatched junction nucleotides: 7. The CDR3 length is 17 residues. CDR1 is KGHSH and CDR2 is LQKENI in the germline V gene. As DNA, the CDR3 is TGTGCCAGCTCACCGCTCTCGGGAGGACCGAACACCGGGGAGCTGTTTTTT. Translating it yields CASSPLSGGPNTGELFF.

A remark on this clonotype: Its ends do not fully match the called genes, so a read error is possible. The chain carries TRBV5-1 and TRBJ1-5; TRBD1 matches 7 bases. In germline, CDR1 is SGHRS, CDR2 YFSETQ. The CDR3 is 14 residues long. The CDR3 DNA follows: TGCGCCAGCAGCTTCCTGCAGGGGGATCAGCCCCAGAATTTT. Translation gives CASSFLQGDQPQNF.

This clonotype was found many times. The V gene is TRBV10-3, the J gene TRBJ1-5; weak D call: TRBD1 (6 bases). The CDR3 is made up of 14 amino acids. The germline V gene has CDR1 ENHRY and CDR2 SYGVKD. Trimming removed 10 bases at V and 7 bases at J, with 20 bases between. The CDR3 reads CASRSGQQGQPQHF. CDR3 nucleotides: TGTGCCAGTAGGTCGGGGCAGCAGGGGCAGCCCCAGCATTTT.

This clonotype has ten or more counts. The rearrangement links TRBV7-6 to TRBJ1-1, with D unresolved. CDR1 is SGHVS and CDR2 is FNYEAQ in the germline V gene. V lost 0 bases and J 4 bases, leaving 3 bases between the germline ends. CDR3 length: 12 residues. Here the CDR3 DNA reads TGTGCCAGCAGCTTAGCTGGCACTGAAGCTTTCTTT. Its translation: CASSLAGTEAFF.

This clonotype has only a few counts. The rearrangement uses TRBV27 and TRBJ2-1, with unresolved D. The CDR3 length is 16 residues. The V gene's germline CDR1 is MNHEY and CDR2 SMNVEV (reference sequence). V was clipped by 4 bases and J by 0 bases, with 13 bases between them. This CDR3 is CASSSIGRSSYNEQFF. For the CDR3, the DNA is TGTGCCAGCAGTTCGATCGGGCGCAGCTCCTACAATGAGCAGTTCTTC.

The sample holds many counts of this clonotype. The chain couples TRBV7-9 to TRBJ2-3; 7 bases agree with TRBD2. CDR3 length: 14 residues. Looked up from germline, CDR1 is SEHNR and CDR2 is FQNEAQ (reference sequence). The CDR3 coding sequence is TGTGTTAGCAGCGTGGGCGGGGGAGTGGATACGCAGTATTTT. Translating gives CVSSVGGGVDTQYF.

The chain links TRBV11-3 to TRBJ2-1; D is perhaps TRBD2 (6 bases). V was trimmed by 5 bases and J by 1 base, leaving 15 bases between them. CDR3 length: 16 amino acids. Per germline, CDR1 SGHNT and CDR2 YENEEA. CDR3 nucleotide sequence: TGTGCCAGCAGCGGAGGGGTAGCGGCGTCCTACAATGAGCAGTTCTTC. This sequence encodes CASSGGVAASYNEQFF.

This clonotype came up many times. CDR3 sequence reads: CSAPRTSGGLKTQYF. The CDR3 DNA follows: TGCAGTGCTCCTCGGACTAGCGGGGGACTCAAGACCCAGTACTTC. This chain links TRBV20-1 with TRBJ2-5; 13 bases agree with TRBD2. V lost 5 bases, J lost 6 bases, and 9 bases stayed unmatched. Germline CDR1 DFQATT, CDR2 SNEGSKA (reference sequence). This CDR3 spans 15 amino acids.

This clonotype has just a few counts. The rearrangement links TRBV3-1 to TRBJ1-2; a possible D gene is TRBD1 (5 bases). The CDR3 runs to 13 residues. V was shortened by 1 base and J by 10 bases, with 13 bases between the two germline ends. Germline values: CDR1 LGHDT, CDR2 YNNKEL (reference sequence). CDR3 in DNA: TGTGCCAGCAGCCAAGGACAGCCCTGCGTCTACACCTTC. It encodes CASSQGQPCVYTF.

The chain carries TRBV5-1 and TRBJ1-1; D remains unclear. The germline gives CDR1 SGHRS, CDR2 YFSETQ. Trimming stripped 4 bases from V and 4 bases from J, with 8 bases between. This CDR3 contains 12 residues. The CDR3 spells CASSGESTEAFF. As DNA, the CDR3 is TGCGCCAGCAGCGGCGAGAGCACTGAAGCTTTCTTT.

The V call is TRBV4-2, the J call TRBJ2-2; 11 nucleotides line up with TRBD2. V lost 5 bases, J lost 4 bases, and 9 bases stayed unmatched. CDR1 is LGHNA, CDR2 YNFKEQ, per germline. The CDR3 contains 17 residues. The CDR3 sequence: CASSWRLAGHVTGELFF. CDR3 DNA: TGTGCCAGCAGCTGGCGACTAGCGGGGCATGTCACCGGGGAGCTGTTTTTT.

In its sample, this clonotype was seen many times. The chain couples TRBV12-3 or TRBV12-4 to TRBJ2-3; D unresolved. V lost 5 bases, J lost 2 bases, and 11 bases lay in between. CDR3 length: 14 residues. The CDR3 nucleotides are TGTGCCAGCAGTCCCCGTAGAGCCACAGATACGCAGTATTTT. Translation: CASSPRRATDTQYF.

This clonotype was counted a few times. V and J are TRBV3-1 and TRBJ2-1; D is uncertain. Per the germline V gene, CDR1 is LGHDT and CDR2 is YNNKEL (reference sequence). The ends were cut back, 2 bases at V and 15 bases at J, with 17 bases in the middle. This CDR3 is built from 13 residues. The chain's CDR3 is CASSQYIAVRPFF. CDR3 bases: TGTGCCAGCAGCCAATATATTGCGGTAAGGCCGTTCTTC.

This clonotype was observed a handful of times. The chain employs TRBV6-6 and TRBJ2-2; the match to TRBD2 covers 7 bases. The V gene end was trimmed by 5 bases and the J gene end by 5 bases; junction bases not matched to a gene: 5. The germline V gene encodes CDR1 MNHNY and CDR2 SVGAGI (reference sequence). The CDR3 sequence is 14 residues long. As DNA, the CDR3 is TGTGCCAGCAGTCGGTCTAGCGGTACCGGGGAGCTGTTTTTT. Amino acid sequence: CASSRSSGTGELFF.

This clonotype was seen at least ten times. The chain employs TRBV12-3 or TRBV12-4 and TRBJ1-1; 7 bases are a match to TRBD1. The CDR3 runs 15 residues. V lost 5 bases, J lost 2 bases, and 8 bases stayed unmatched. The CDR3 is CASSTRQGPNTEAFF. CDR3 in DNA: TGTGCCAGCAGTACTAGACAGGGTCCAAACACTGAAGCTTTCTTT.

The table lists this clonotype with a few counts. The chain links TRBV20-1 to TRBJ2-1, with a possible D match to TRBD2 (6 bases). V was cut by 3 bases and J by 6 bases, with 12 bases left in between. Germline V lookup: CDR1 DFQATT, CDR2 SNEGSKA (reference sequence). This CDR3 is built from 13 residues. CDR3 nucleotide sequence: TGCAGTGCTAGCGGGGGAGTGGGCAATGAGCAGTTCTTC. It codes for CSASGGVGNEQFF.

This clonotype has a handful of counts. This chain links TRBV7-2 with TRBJ2-7; D might be TRBD2 (5 bases). Between the trimmed V and J ends, which lost 3 bases and 5 bases, there was a span of 8 bases. In germline, CDR1 is SGHTA, CDR2 FQGNSA. There are 12 residues in the CDR3. The CDR3 spells CASSLAGHEQYF. The CDR3, as DNA: TGTGCCAGCAGCTTGGCGGGCCACGAGCAGTACTTC.

This clonotype was detected ten times or more. This chain uses TRBV20-1 with TRBJ2-1, with D perhaps assigned TRBD1 or TRBD2 (5 bases each). The CDR3 loop spans 12 amino acids. The V and J ends lost 6 bases and 6 bases respectively, with 12 bases between them. Germline V gene lookup returns CDR1 DFQATT and CDR2 SNEGSKA (reference sequence). The CDR3 reads CSARDLSNEQFF. The CDR3 nucleotides are TGCAGTGCCCGGGACCTGAGCAATGAGCAGTTCTTC.

This clonotype showed up many times. This chain links TRBV7-3 with TRBJ1-2, with 8 bases identical to TRBD1. The germline CDR1 and CDR2 sequences are SGHTA and FQGTGA. V lost 5 bases to trimming and J lost 10 bases; unmatched junction nucleotides: 18. The CDR3 sequence is 16 residues long. The CDR3 spells CASSPPTPGQGSVYTF. CDR3 coding DNA: TGTGCCAGCAGCCCCCCGACCCCAGGACAGGGCTCGGTCTACACCTTC. Drawing the rest from reference TRBV7-3 and TRBJ1-2, the complete variable domain is GAGVSQTPSNKVTEKGKYVELRCDPISGHTALYWYRQSLGQGPEFLIYFQGTGAADDSGLPNDRFFAVRPEGSVSTLKIQRTERGDSAVYLCASSPPTPGQGSVYTFGSGTRLTVV.

This clonotype was recorded many times. V gene TRBV7-2 combines with J gene TRBJ2-7, with D perhaps TRBD2 (5 bases). The V gene's germline CDR1 is SGHTA and CDR2 FQGNSA. The CDR3 has 13 amino acids. Trimming pared 0 bases from V and 5 bases from J, leaving 8 bases between. The CDR3 here is CASSLASGDEQYF. The CDR3 DNA follows: TGTGCCAGCAGCTTAGCTTCCGGGGACGAGCAGTACTTC.

In its sample, this clonotype was seen a few times. The CDR3 spells CASSLWGADTQYF. In nucleotides, the CDR3 is TGTGCCAGCAGCTTATGGGGGGCAGATACGCAGTATTTT. V usage is TRBV7-3 and J usage is TRBJ2-3; D is possibly TRBD2 (6 bases). V lost 2 bases, J lost 4 bases, and 7 bases lay in between. The CDR3 loop spans 13 amino acids. The V gene's germline CDR1 is SGHTA and CDR2 FQGTGA.

V and J are TRBV30 and TRBJ1-1; D might be TRBD1 (5 bases). This CDR3 is 14 amino acids long. In germline, CDR1 is GTSNPN, CDR2 SVGIG (reference sequence). The germline V and J ends were trimmed by 4 bases and 6 bases, with 18 bases remaining between them. In DNA, the CDR3 is TGTGCCTGGAAAGGGTCAGCCGCGGGGGCTGAAGCTTTCTTT. Its translation is CAWKGSAAGAEAFF.

This clonotype turned up a few times. The J gene is TRBJ1-2, the V gene TRBV5-1; D gene unclear. From germline, CDR1 is SGHRS and CDR2 YFSETQ. Trimming removed 0 bases at V and 0 bases at J, with 9 bases between. This CDR3 has 15 residues. DNA for the CDR3: TGCGCCAGCAGCTTGGCCGGGCGTCCTAACTATGGCTACACCTTC. Its protein product is CASSLAGRPNYGYTF.

As DNA, the CDR3 is TGTGCCAGCAGTTTTCAGGGTGGGAATACGCAGTATTTT. Its protein is CASSFQGGNTQYF. The V gene is TRBV12-3 or TRBV12-4, the J gene TRBJ2-3; perhaps TRBD1 as D (5 bases). The CDR3 is made up of 13 amino acids. Trimming took off 3 bases at V and 7 bases at J, with 11 bases between the two ends.